This T cell receptor (beta chain) was recovered during a study of regulatory T cells in long-lasting Graves disease. Findings and limits, study-wide: Persistent disease was characterized by preferential usage of TRBV28, TRBJ1-2 and TRBJ2-5.

Time point reported: newly diagnosed GD, antithyroid drugs for less than 3 months. PBMC-extracted RNA yielded the TCR library. To make TCR beta libraries, researchers used iRepertoire HTBI primers and Arm-PCR of CDR3 regions. TCRdb re-called the multiplex PCR reads with MiXCR, one entry per CDR3 protein. The sample lists roughly 560,000 distinct CDR3 sequences, about 16% occurring once. Remarks on this clonotype: Its specificity is unknown. A much larger clone differs from this one at a single base, so this may be a read error.

Germline V gives CDR1 PRHDT, CDR2 FYEKMQ (reference sequence). This CDR3 spans 11 amino acids. These sequences were also reported in another study, on T cells in Graves' hyperthyroidism and ophthalmopathy. That paper adds: Carried out on the TCR CDR3, a first-round RT-PCR used the HTBI primer set.

The specimen comprised peripheral blood mononuclear cells (PBMCs), sampled at new diagnosis, from a patient treated with antithyroid drugs. The rearrangement links TRBV13 to TRBJ1-1; D unclear. The source is a woman aged 40-60 years with Graves disease. The CDR3 spells CASCLEGRTFF. In DNA, the CDR3 is TGTGCCAGCTGCTTAGAAGGTCGGACTTTCTTT.